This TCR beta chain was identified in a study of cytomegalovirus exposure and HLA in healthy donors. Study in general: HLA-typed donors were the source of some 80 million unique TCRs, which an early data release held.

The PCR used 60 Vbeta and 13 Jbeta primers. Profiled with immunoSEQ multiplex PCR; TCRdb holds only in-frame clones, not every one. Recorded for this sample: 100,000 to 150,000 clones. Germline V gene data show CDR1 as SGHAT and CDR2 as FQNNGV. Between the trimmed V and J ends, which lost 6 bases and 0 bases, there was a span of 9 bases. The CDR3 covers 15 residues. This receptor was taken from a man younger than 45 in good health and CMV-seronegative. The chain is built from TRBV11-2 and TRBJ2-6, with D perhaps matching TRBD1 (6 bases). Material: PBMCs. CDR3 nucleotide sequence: TGTGCCAGCAGGAAAGGGGGCTCTGGGGCCAACGTCCTGACTTTC. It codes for CASRKGGSGANVLTF.